This record covers a single T cell receptor beta chain. Method: immunoSEQ multiplex PCR; TCRdb's copy keeps in-frame clones and lacks some. The sample lists about 680,000 clones, about 91% occurring once. Selected positively for CCR7 and CD45RO-negative, naive CD8 cells excluded terminally differentiated effector memory CD45RA+ cells. This sample is part of a study of shared clonotypes between healthy human individuals. Germline loops: CDR1 MGHRA, CDR2 YSYEKL. Trimming pared 1 base from V and 2 bases from J, leaving 12 bases between. The length of the CDR3 is 16 residues. The V gene is TRBV4-1, the J gene TRBJ2-1; no clear D gene. This TCR derives from a man aged 25 to 40 in good health. Sequenced material: naive CD8+ T cells sorted from blood. The CDR3 sequence is CASSQAALATYNEQFF. CDR3 sequence (DNA): TGCGCCAGCAGCCAAGCTGCCTTGGCCACCTACAATGAGCAGTTCTTC.